This record covers a single T cell receptor (beta chain). Its antigen is unidentified. This sample stems from a study of naive CD8 T cells in extremely preterm neonates. Study-wide results and caveats: Compared with older groups, preterm CDR3s were shorter, with fewer N additions and less trimming. CDR3 nucleotide sharing was over 2.5% in preterm, roughly 0.39% term, 0.03% to 0.035% children, around 0.0096% adults.

In germline, CDR1 is MNHEY, CDR2 SMNVEV (reference sequence). The CDR3 has 18 residues. Trimming removed 6 bases from V and 8 bases from J; junction bases left unmatched: 17. Libraries were prepared by immunoSEQ multiplex PCR; TCRdb keeps only in-frame clonotypes and omits some of them. The sample contains approximately 5,300 clones, 95% to 98% of which appear only once. V usage is TRBV27 and J usage is TRBJ2-1; 12 bases fit TRBD2. This sequence was found in a human donor in good health. The sample was naive CD8+ T cells from blood. CDR3 coding DNA: TGTGCCAGCAGCCAAGCAGGGGGAACTAGCGGGAGGTTGTATGAGCAGTTCTTC. This encodes CASSQAGGTSGRLYEQFF.